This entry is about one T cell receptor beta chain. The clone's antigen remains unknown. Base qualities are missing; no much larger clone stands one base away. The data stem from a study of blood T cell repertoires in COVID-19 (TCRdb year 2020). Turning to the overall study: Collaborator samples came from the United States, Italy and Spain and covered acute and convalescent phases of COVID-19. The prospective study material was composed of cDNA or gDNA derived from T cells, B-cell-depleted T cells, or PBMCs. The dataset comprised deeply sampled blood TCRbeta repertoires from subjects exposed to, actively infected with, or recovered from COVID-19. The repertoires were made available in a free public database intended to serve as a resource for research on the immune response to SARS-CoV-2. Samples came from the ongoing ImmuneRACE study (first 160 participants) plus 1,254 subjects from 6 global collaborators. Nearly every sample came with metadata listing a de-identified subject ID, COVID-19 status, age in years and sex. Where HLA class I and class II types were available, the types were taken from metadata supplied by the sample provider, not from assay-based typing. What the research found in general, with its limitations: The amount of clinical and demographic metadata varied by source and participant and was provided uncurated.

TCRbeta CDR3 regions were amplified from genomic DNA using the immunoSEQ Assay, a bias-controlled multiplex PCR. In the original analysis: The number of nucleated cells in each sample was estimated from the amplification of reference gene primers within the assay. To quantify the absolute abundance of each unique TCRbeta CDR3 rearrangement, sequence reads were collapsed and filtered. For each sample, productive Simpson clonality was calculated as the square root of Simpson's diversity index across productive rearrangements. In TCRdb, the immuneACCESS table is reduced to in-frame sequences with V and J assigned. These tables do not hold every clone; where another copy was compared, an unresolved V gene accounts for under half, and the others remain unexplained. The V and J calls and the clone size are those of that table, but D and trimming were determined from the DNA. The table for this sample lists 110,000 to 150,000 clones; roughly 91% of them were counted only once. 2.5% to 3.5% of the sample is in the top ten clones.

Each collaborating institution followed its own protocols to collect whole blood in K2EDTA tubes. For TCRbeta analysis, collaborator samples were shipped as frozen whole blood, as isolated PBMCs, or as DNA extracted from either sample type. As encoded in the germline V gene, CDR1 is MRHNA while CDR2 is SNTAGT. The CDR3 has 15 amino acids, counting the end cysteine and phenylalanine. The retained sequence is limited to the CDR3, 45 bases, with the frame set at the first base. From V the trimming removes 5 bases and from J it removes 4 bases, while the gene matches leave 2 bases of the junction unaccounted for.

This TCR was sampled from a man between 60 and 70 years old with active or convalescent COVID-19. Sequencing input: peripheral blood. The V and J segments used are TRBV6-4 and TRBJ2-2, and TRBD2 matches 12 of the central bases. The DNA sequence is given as TGTGCCAGCAGTTCGGGACTAGCGGGCACCGGGGAGCTGTTTTTT. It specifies CASSSGLAGTGELFF.